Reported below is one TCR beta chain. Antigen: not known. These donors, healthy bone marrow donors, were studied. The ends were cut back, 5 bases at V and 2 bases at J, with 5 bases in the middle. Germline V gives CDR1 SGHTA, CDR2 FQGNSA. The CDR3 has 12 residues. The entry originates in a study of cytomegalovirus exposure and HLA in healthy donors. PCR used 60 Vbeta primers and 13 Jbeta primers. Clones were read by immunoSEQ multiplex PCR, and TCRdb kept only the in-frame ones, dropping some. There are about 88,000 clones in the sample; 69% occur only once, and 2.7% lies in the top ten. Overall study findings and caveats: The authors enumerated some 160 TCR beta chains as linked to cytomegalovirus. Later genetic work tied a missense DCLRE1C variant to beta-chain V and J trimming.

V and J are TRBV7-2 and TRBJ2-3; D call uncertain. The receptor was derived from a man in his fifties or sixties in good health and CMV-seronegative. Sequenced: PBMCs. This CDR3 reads CASSLYTDTQYF. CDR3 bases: TGTGCCAGCAGCCTATACACAGATACGCAGTATTTT. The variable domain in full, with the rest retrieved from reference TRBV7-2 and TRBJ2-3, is GAGVSQSPSNKVTEKGKDVELRCDPISGHTALYWYRQSLGQGLEFLIYFQGNSAPDKSGLPSDRFSAERTGGSVSTLTIQRTQQEDSAVYLCASSLYTDTQYFGPGTRLTVL.